Sequencing of this T cell receptor beta chain was carried out in a study of cytomegalovirus exposure and HLA in healthy donors. From germline, CDR1 is SGHVS and CDR2 FNYEAQ. The CDR3 is 14 amino acids. Unmatched junction bases numbered 9, after V lost 7 bases and J lost 6 bases. Sequencing used immunoSEQ multiplex PCR; TCRdb keeps in-frame clones, though not all of them. The data contain roughly 67,000 clones, roughly nine tenths of them singletons. V and J are TRBV7-6 and TRBJ2-1, with 7 bases identical to TRBD2. The receptor was isolated from a man in his late teens or twenties in good health and CMV-seronegative. Sequencing used PBMCs. CDR3 sequence reads: CASTPRRESNEQFF. In DNA, the CDR3 is TGTGCCAGCACCCCTCGGCGGGAGTCCAATGAGCAGTTCTTC.